The T cell receptor beta chain under discussion was sequenced for a study of shared clonotypes between healthy human individuals. Broader study findings: In a handful of donors, approximately 5% of naive CD4 clonotypes appeared in common.

Measured with immunoSEQ multiplex PCR; TCRdb has only the in-frame clones, and not every one. The table has around 1.1 million clones, 78% seen once. This clone was detected only a few times. The antigen is unknown. The sequenced sample consisted of memory CD4+ T cells from PBMCs. Subset reported: CD45RA-negative fraction. The origin of this receptor is a man younger than 35 in good health. Some clones in this sample may be carry-over from other donors' samples.

Here the CDR3 DNA reads TGTGCCAGCAGTCCGACAGGGGGAGTTACATCTGAGCAGTTCTTC. Protein sequence: CASSPTGGVTSEQFF. V gene TRBV27 combines with J gene TRBJ2-1; 9 nucleotides agree with TRBD1. CDR1 is MNHEY and CDR2 is SMNVEV in the germline V gene (reference sequence). With 5 bases clipped from V and 9 bases from J, the junction kept 11 bases outside the gene matches. The CDR3 length is 15 residues.